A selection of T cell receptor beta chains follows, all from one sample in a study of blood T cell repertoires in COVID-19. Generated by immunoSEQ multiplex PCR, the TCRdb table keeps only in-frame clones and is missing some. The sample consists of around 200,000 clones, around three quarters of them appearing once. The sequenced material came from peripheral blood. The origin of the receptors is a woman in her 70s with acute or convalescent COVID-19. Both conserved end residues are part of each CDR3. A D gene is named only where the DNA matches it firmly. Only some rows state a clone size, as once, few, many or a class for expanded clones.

CDR3nt: TGTGCCAGTAGTATAGCTTACGACAGAAGCTCTAACTATGGCTACACCTTC; CDR3aa: CASSIAYDRSSNYGYTF; abundance: -; d_gene: -; len: 17; j_gene: TRBJ1-2; v_gene: TRBV19
CDR3nt: TGCGCCAGCAGCCCACGACAGGGAACGAACACTGAAGCTTTCTTT; CDR3aa: CASSPRQGTNTEAFF; abundance: -; d_gene: TRBD1; len: 15; j_gene: TRBJ1-1; v_gene: TRBV5-1
CDR3nt: TGCGCCAGCAGCCCCGGAGGTGCTAGCGGGAGAAGGATTGGGGAGCAGTACTTC; CDR3aa: CASSPGGASGRRIGEQYF; abundance: -; d_gene: TRBD2; len: 18; j_gene: TRBJ2-7; v_gene: TRBV5-1
CDR3nt: TGTGCCAGCAGTTTTGGCGGGACCCTCACAGATACGCAGTATTTT; CDR3aa: CASSFGGTLTDTQYF; abundance: -; d_gene: -; len: 15; j_gene: TRBJ2-3; v_gene: TRBV28
CDR3nt: TGTGCCAGCAGTTCCGTTAAAAGCGGGGCGGCGGTCTACAATGAGCAGTTCTTC; CDR3aa: CASSSVKSGAAVYNEQFF; abundance: few; d_gene: TRBD2; len: 18; j_gene: TRBJ2-1; v_gene: TRBV27
CDR3nt: TGTGCCAGCACCAACCAAGCCGACGGCGGGGCCCTCCACTTT; CDR3aa: CASTNQADGGALHF; abundance: -; d_gene: -; len: 14; j_gene: TRBJ1-6; v_gene: TRBV27
CDR3nt: TGCAGTGCTAGTACAGACTCGGAGGGCTATGGCTACACCTTC; CDR3aa: CSASTDSEGYGYTF; abundance: -; d_gene: -; len: 14; j_gene: TRBJ1-2; v_gene: TRBV20-1
CDR3nt: TGTGCCACCAGGGCGGGAGGGCTAATGAATGAGCAGTTCTTC; CDR3aa: CATRAGGLMNEQFF; abundance: few; d_gene: TRBD2; len: 14; j_gene: TRBJ2-1; v_gene: TRBV15
CDR3nt: TGTGCCAGCAGTGACAGGGCCTACGAGCAGTACTTC; CDR3aa: CASSDRAYEQYF; abundance: -; d_gene: -; len: 12; j_gene: TRBJ2-7; v_gene: TRBV6-1
CDR3nt: TGTGCCACCAGGGGACTAGCCGCCGATGAGCAGTTCTTC; CDR3aa: CATRGLAADEQFF; abundance: -; d_gene: TRBD2; len: 13; j_gene: TRBJ2-1; v_gene: TRBV24-1
CDR3nt: TGTGCCACCAGTGACGGCGGAAAGCTCAATGGCTACACCTTC; CDR3aa: CATSDGGKLNGYTF; abundance: -; d_gene: -; len: 14; j_gene: TRBJ1-2; v_gene: TRBV24-1
CDR3nt: TGTGCCAGCAGTTTATGGGCGACTGGGGAGCTGTTTTTT; CDR3aa: CASSLWATGELFF; abundance: -; d_gene: -; len: 13; j_gene: TRBJ2-2; v_gene: TRBV28
CDR3nt: TGTGCCAGCAGCGCCGGGACAGGAGACTCAAACATTCTACGTTCCCAGCAGTACTTC; CDR3aa: CASSAGTGDSNILRSQQYF; abundance: -; d_gene: TRBD1; len: 19; j_gene: TRBJ2-7; v_gene: TRBV2
CDR3nt: TGTGCCACCCGACTAGCGGGAGCTTCCGGGGAGCTGTTTTTT; CDR3aa: CATRLAGASGELFF; abundance: -; d_gene: TRBD2; len: 14; j_gene: TRBJ2-2; v_gene: TRBV19
CDR3nt: TGTGCCACCAGTGATTTTCCGACGGGGGGTCATACGCAGTATTTT; CDR3aa: CATSDFPTGGHTQYF; abundance: -; d_gene: TRBD2; len: 15; j_gene: TRBJ2-3; v_gene: TRBV24-1
CDR3nt: TGTGCCAGCAGAAAGGACAGGGTGGCAGCTTTCTTT; CDR3aa: CASRKDRVAAFF; abundance: -; d_gene: TRBD1; len: 12; j_gene: TRBJ1-1; v_gene: TRBV28
CDR3nt: TGTGCCAGCAGCTTAGCGGGGGGGGTACAAGAGACCCAGTACTTC; CDR3aa: CASSLAGGVQETQYF; abundance: -; d_gene: TRBD2; len: 15; j_gene: TRBJ2-5; v_gene: TRBV11-1
CDR3nt: TGTGCCAGCAGGACTACAGGGGTAGAGACCCAGTACTTC; CDR3aa: CASRTTGVETQYF; abundance: -; d_gene: TRBD1; len: 13; j_gene: TRBJ2-5; v_gene: TRBV28
CDR3nt: TGTGCCAGCAGTTCGGACAGTTCGGGAGGCTACACCTTC; CDR3aa: CASSSDSSGGYTF; abundance: -; d_gene: -; len: 13; j_gene: TRBJ1-2; v_gene: TRBV27
CDR3nt: TGTGCCAGCAGTTTAAGTAACACCTACGAGCAGTACTTC; CDR3aa: CASSLSNTYEQYF; abundance: -; d_gene: -; len: 13; j_gene: TRBJ2-7; v_gene: TRBV28
CDR3nt: TGTGCCAGTAGTCCCGTTGGAGCAACTAATGAAAAACTGTTTTTT; CDR3aa: CASSPVGATNEKLFF; abundance: -; d_gene: -; len: 15; j_gene: TRBJ1-4; v_gene: TRBV19
CDR3nt: TGTGCCAGCAGCCAAGTCGGGTTGGATACGCAGTATTTT; CDR3aa: CASSQVGLDTQYF; abundance: -; d_gene: -; len: 13; j_gene: TRBJ2-3; v_gene: TRBV3-1/TRBV3-2
CDR3nt: TGCAGCGTTGGTCAGGGGATGAATTCACCCCTCCACTTT; CDR3aa: CSVGQGMNSPLHF; abundance: -; d_gene: -; len: 13; j_gene: TRBJ1-6; v_gene: TRBV29-1
CDR3nt: TGCAGTGCTAGTCCAGGGTGGTCCTACAATGAGCAGTTCTTC; CDR3aa: CSASPGWSYNEQFF; abundance: -; d_gene: -; len: 14; j_gene: TRBJ2-1; v_gene: TRBV20-1
CDR3nt: TGTGCCAGCAGCCCAGGGACTAGCGGGAGAGCCGGGGAGCTGTTTTTT; CDR3aa: CASSPGTSGRAGELFF; abundance: -; d_gene: TRBD2; len: 16; j_gene: TRBJ2-2; v_gene: TRBV3-1/TRBV3-2